The 4 T cell receptor beta chains in this list originate from one sample, sequenced in a study of T cell responses to AZD1222 COVID-19 vaccine. The protocol was immunoSEQ multiplex PCR, while the TCRdb copy is restricted to in-frame clones and leaves out a portion. The data contain around 150,000 clones, about nine tenths of them singletons. The sample was peripheral blood, taken 28 days after the second AZD1222 dose. These receptors were collected from an adult who received the AZD1222 COVID-19 vaccine.

The gene calls are TRBV30 and TRBJ1-2; 7 nucleotides line up with TRBD1. The junction had 7 bases not matched to a gene; V was cut back by 3 bases and J by 6 bases. The CDR3 length is 13 residues. From germline, CDR1 is GTSNPN and CDR2 SVGIG (reference sequence). The CDR3 DNA reads TGTGCCTGGAGCGGCGACAGGGTACATGGCTACACCTTC. The encoded protein is CAWSGDRVHGYTF.

This clone was seen just once. The V gene is TRBV11-2, the J gene TRBJ2-3, with D unclear. Trimming cost V 3 bases and J 5 bases, with 3 bases left between them. The CDR3 totals 11 residues. The germline V gene encodes CDR1 SGHAT and CDR2 FQNNGV. The DNA of the CDR3 is TGTGCCAGCAGCTTCAAAGATACGCAGTATTTT. Translation: CASSFKDTQYF.

V is TRBV10-3 and J is TRBJ1-6; 9 bases are shared with TRBD1. Germline V gives CDR1 ENHRY, CDR2 SYGVKD. The length of the CDR3 is 13 residues. V dropped 6 bases and J dropped 8; count of bases not matched to a gene: 2. CDR3 DNA sequence: TGTGCCATCAGCCGGGACAGGGATTCACCCCTCCACTTT. Translating gives CAISRDRDSPLHF.

This chain links TRBV30 with TRBJ1-3; TRBD1 might be the D (5 bases). The CDR3 runs 13 residues. Germline lookup yields CDR1 GTSNPN and CDR2 SVGIG (reference sequence). V was trimmed by 5 bases and J by 0 bases, leaving 8 bases between them. This chain's CDR3 is CAWDSLSGNTIYF. The CDR3 DNA reads as TGTGCCTGGGACAGTCTCTCTGGAAACACCATATATTTT.